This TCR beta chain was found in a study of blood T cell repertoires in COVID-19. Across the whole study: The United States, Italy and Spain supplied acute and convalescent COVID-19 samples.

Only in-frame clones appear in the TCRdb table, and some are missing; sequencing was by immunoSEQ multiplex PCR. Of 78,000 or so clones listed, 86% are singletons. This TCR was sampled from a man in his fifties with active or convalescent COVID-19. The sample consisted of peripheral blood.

CDR3 in amino acids: CASSLGQFGGYTF. Here the CDR3 DNA reads TGTGCCAGCAGCTTGGGACAGTTCGGGGGCTACACCTTC. The chain links TRBV7-2 to TRBJ1-2, with 7 bases fitting TRBD1. The CDR3 has 13 amino acids. Unmatched junction bases numbered 6, after V lost 3 bases and J lost 8 bases. Per the germline V gene, CDR1 is SGHTA and CDR2 is FQGNSA.